The TCR beta chain under discussion was sequenced for a study of T cells after yellow fever vaccination. Notes on the study in general: Post-booster repertoires contained most primary-vaccination clones again (approximately 97% CD4, 85% to 90% CD8).

In the case of this clonotype: The antigen is unknown.

Making TCR cDNA involved 5'RACE template switching, which added UMIs and a universal primer site. TCRdb ran MiXCR on the 5' RACE reads and lists one entry per CDR3 protein. Among hundreds of thousands of distinct CDR3 sequences listed, around a sixth were seen once. Germline assignment: CDR1 LNHDA and CDR2 SQIVND (reference sequence). With 4 bases removed from V and 1 base from J, the gap between germline ends came to 10 bases. The CDR3 length is 14 residues. The gene calls are TRBV19 and TRBJ1-1; D is unclear. Sequencing used PBMCs, obtained less than 6 days after the first yellow fever vaccination. This sequence originates from a man aged 18 to 30 who received the YFV17D yellow fever vaccine. DNA for the CDR3: TGTGCCAGTAGTACCCGAGCGGAGAACACTGAAGCTTTCTTT. This encodes CASSTRAENTEAFF.